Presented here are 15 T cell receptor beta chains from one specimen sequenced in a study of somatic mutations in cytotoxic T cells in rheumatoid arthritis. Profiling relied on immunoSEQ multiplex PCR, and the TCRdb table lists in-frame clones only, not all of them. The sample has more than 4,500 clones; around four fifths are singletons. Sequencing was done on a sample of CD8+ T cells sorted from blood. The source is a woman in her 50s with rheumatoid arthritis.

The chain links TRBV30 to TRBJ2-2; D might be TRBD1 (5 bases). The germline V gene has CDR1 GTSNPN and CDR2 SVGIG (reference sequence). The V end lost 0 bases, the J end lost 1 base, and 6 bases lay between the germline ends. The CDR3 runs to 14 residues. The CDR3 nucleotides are TGTGCCTGGAGTGTAGGACAGAACACCGGGGAGCTGTTTTTT. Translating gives CAWSVGQNTGELFF. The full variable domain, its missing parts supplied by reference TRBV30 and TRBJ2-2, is SQTIHQWPATLVQPVGSPLSLECTVEGTSNPNLYWYRQAAGRGLQLLFYSVGIGQISSEVPQNLSASRPQDRQFILSSKKLLLSDSGFYLCAWSVGQNTGELFFGEGSRLTVL.

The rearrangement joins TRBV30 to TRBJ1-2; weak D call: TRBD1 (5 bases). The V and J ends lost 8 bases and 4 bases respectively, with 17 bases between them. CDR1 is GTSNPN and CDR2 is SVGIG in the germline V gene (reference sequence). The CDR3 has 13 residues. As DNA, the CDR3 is TGTGCCGGACACTTGGACACGTTCTATGGCTACACCTTC. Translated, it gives CAGHLDTFYGYTF.

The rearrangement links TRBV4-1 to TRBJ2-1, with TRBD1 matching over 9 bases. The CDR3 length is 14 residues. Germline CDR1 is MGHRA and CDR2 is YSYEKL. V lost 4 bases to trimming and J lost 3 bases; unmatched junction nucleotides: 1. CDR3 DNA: TGCGCCAGCAGCCGGACAGGGGACTACAATGAGCAGTTCTTC. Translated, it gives CASSRTGDYNEQFF.

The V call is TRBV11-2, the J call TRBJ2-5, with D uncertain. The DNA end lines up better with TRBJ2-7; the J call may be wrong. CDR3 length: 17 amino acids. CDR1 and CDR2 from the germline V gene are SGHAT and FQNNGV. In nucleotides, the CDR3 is TGTGCCAGCAGCTTAGAATGGTCCGGTCCTAGCTCCTACGAGCAGTACTTC. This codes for CASSLEWSGPSSYEQYF.

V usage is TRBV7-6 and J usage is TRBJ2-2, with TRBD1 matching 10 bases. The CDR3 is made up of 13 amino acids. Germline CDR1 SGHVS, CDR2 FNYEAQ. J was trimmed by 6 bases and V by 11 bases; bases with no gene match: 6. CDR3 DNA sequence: TGTGCCGGCGGGACAGGGGATGCCGGGGAGCTGTTTTTT. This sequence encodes CAGGTGDAGELFF.

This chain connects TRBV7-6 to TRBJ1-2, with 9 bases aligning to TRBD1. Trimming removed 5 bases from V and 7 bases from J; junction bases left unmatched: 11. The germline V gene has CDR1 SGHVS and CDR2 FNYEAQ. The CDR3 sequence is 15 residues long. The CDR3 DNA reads TGTGCCAGCAGCGAAGATGAAACAGGGGGCGGTGGCTACACCTTC. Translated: CASSEDETGGGGYTF.

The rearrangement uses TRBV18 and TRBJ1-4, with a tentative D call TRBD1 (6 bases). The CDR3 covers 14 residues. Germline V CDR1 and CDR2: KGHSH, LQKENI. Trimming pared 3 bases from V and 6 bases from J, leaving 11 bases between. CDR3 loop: CASSPPGADEKLFF. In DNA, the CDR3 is TGTGCCAGCTCACCCCCAGGGGCGGATGAAAAACTGTTTTTT.

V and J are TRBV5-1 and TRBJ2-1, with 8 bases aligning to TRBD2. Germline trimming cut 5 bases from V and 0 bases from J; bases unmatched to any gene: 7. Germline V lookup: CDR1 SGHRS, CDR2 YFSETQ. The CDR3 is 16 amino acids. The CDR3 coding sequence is TGCGCCAGCAGTCTAACCAGCGGGAGCTCCTACAATGAGCAGTTCTTC. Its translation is CASSLTSGSSYNEQFF.

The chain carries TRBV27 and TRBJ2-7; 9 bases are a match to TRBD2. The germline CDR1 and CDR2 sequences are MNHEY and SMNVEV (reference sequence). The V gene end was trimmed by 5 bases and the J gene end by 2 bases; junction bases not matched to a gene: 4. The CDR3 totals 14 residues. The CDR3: CASSPGLAPYEQYF. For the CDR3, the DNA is TGTGCCAGCAGTCCTGGACTAGCGCCCTACGAGCAGTACTTC.

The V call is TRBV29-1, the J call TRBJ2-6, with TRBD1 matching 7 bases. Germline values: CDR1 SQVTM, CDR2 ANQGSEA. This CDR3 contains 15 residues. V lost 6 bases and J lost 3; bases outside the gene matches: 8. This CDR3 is CSVLGTALGANVLTF. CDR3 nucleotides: TGCAGCGTGCTCGGGACAGCTCTTGGGGCCAACGTCCTGACTTTC.

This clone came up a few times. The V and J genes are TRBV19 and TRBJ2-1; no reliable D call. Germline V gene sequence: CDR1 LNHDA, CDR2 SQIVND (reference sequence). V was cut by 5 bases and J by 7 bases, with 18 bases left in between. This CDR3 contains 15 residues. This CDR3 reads CASSLPSAGRNEQFF. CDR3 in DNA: TGTGCCAGTAGTCTCCCCTCGGCAGGTCGTAATGAGCAGTTCTTC.

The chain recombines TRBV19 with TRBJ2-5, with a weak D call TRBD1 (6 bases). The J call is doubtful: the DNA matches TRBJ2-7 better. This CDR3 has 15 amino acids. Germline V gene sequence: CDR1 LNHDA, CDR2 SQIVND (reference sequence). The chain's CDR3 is CASSMGTGPRYEQYF. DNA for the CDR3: TGTGCCAGTAGTATGGGCACAGGGCCCCGCTACGAGCAGTACTTC.

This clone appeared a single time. As DNA, the CDR3 is TGTGCCTGGAGTCCGGTTGACGGAGAACTGTTTTTT. It yields the protein CAWSPVDGELFF. The chain combines TRBV30 with TRBJ1-4; D not resolved. Trimming left V 2 bases short and J 12 bases short, with 13 bases between. CDR1 GTSNPN and CDR2 SVGIG come from the germline V gene (reference sequence). The CDR3 loop spans 12 amino acids. The entire variable domain, with the rest obtained from reference TRBV30 and TRBJ1-4, is as follows: SQTIHQWPATLVQPVGSPLSLECTVEGTSNPNLYWYRQAAGRGLQLLFYSVGIGQISSEVPQNLSASRPQDRQFILSSKKLLLSDSGFYLCAWSPVDGELFFGSGTQLSVL.

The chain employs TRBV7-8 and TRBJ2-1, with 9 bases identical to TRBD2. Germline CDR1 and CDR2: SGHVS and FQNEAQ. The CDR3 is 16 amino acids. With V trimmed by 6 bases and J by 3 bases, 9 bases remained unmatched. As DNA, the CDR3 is TGTGCCAGCAGTCCCGTCGGGACTAGCCTCTACAATGAGCAGTTCTTC. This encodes CASSPVGTSLYNEQFF.

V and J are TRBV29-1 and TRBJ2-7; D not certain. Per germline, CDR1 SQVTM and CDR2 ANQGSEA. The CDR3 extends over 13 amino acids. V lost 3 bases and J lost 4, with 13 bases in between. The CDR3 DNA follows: TGCAGCGTTGAGGGTAATTCGAGGTACGAGCAGTACTTC. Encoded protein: CSVEGNSRYEQYF.